This T cell receptor beta chain emerged from a study of metastatic and nonmetastatic thyroid tumors. Overall study: It was across blood and tumor or nodule tissue from malignant and benign thyroid patients that repertoires were compared.

Losses at the gene ends were 6 bases for V and 4 bases for J; bases not matched to a gene: 19. Germline CDR1 and CDR2: DFQATT and SNEGSKA (reference sequence). This CDR3 has 18 residues. Many counts were recorded for this clone. Its antigen remains unidentified. Study processing details: Between-group CDR3 differences, defined by clinicopathological status, yielded a distant-metastasis classifier for papillary thyroid cancer. TCRdb re-called the PCR reads via MiXCR. For this entry, the V and J calls and clone size follow TCRdb and not the study's own pipeline. The table records under 25,000 clones, 22% of them present only once. Every patient was untreated before thyroid surgery. Study-wide results and caveats: Relative to benign nodules, malignant thyroid tumors were reportedly characterized by significantly elevated TCR beta diversity in blood and tumor.

The chain couples TRBV20-1 to TRBJ2-1; TRBD2 matches 9 bases. The sample consisted of adjacent normal tissue. The receptor was derived from a female donor with papillary thyroid cancer or a benign thyroid nodule (not recorded which). Some clones in this sample may be carry-over from other donors' samples. CDR3 in DNA: TGCAGTGCCACTCACCCTAGCGGGACTGGGGGGGGGTACAATGAGCAGTTCTTC. Amino acid sequence: CSATHPSGTGGGYNEQFF.